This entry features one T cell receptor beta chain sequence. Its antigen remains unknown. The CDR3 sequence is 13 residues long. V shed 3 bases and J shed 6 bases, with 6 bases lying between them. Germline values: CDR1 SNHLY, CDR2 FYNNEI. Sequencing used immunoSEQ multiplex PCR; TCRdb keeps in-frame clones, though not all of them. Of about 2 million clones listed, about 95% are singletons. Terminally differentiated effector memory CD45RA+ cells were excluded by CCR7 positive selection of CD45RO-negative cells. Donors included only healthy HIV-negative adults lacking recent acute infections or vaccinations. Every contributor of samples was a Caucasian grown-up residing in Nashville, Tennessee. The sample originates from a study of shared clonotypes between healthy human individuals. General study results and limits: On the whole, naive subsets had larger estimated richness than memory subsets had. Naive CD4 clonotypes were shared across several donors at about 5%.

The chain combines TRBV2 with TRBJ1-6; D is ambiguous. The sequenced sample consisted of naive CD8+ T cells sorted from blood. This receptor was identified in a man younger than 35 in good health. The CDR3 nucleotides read TGTGCCAGCAGTGAGGGTTTTAATTCACCCCTCCACTTT. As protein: CASSEGFNSPLHF.